Sequencing of this T cell receptor beta chain was carried out in a study of shared clonotypes between healthy human individuals. Nashville, Tennessee was home to all donors, who were Caucasian adults. The authors divided CD4+ cells into CD45RA+ naive and CD45RA-negative memory subsets. This clone was seen more than once but under ten times. The germline V gene has CDR1 MNHEY and CDR2 SMNVEV (reference sequence). This CDR3 has 14 amino acids. J was trimmed by 6 bases and V by 5 bases; bases with no gene match: 8. Assay used: immunoSEQ multiplex PCR; TCRdb lists only in-frame clones, some missing. The repertoire holds around 980,000 clones, with around three quarters as singletons.

Sequenced input: memory CD4+ T cells from PBMCs. Subset in this sample: CD45RA-negative fraction. This sequence was found in a man aged 18 to 30 in good health. Some clones in this sample may be carry-over from other donors' samples. J is TRBJ2-3 and V is TRBV27; 7 nucleotides agree with TRBD2. CDR3 sequence reads: CASSRPGLRDTQYF. CDR3 in DNA: TGTGCCAGCAGTAGACCGGGACTACGGGATACGCAGTATTTT.